The present entry profiles one T cell receptor (beta chain) with its context. Its antigen remains undetermined. Per-nucleotide qualities are absent, and no much larger clonotype sits a single base away. The data originate from a study of blood T cell repertoires in COVID-19 (dated by TCRdb to the early 2020s). Regarding the study in general: Samples from collaborators originated in the United States, Italy and Spain and spanned both the acute and convalescent phases of COVID-19. The material from the prospective study consisted of cDNA or gDNA derived from T cells, B-cell-depleted T cells, or PBMCs. The dataset comprised deeply sampled blood TCRbeta repertoires from subjects exposed to, actively infected with, or recovered from COVID-19. The repertoires were released in a freely available public database intended as a resource for research on the immune response to SARS-CoV-2. Samples were obtained from the ongoing ImmuneRACE study (first 160 participants) and from 1,254 subjects provided by 6 global collaborators. Sample metadata almost always included a de-identified subject ID, COVID-19 status, age in years and sex. Where available, HLA class I and class II types were obtained from metadata supplied by the sample provider rather than from assay-based typing.

One collaborating source in Seattle enrolled patients during active infection and followed them longitudinally through the course of disease. Each collaborating institution followed its own protocols to collect whole blood in K2EDTA tubes. For TCRbeta analysis, collaborator samples were shipped as frozen whole blood, as isolated PBMCs, or as DNA extracted from either sample type. Inclusive of the bounding cysteine and phenylalanine, the CDR3 is 16 residues long. The CDR3 DNA has 48 bases and is translated from base 1. On the study overall, not on this receptor specifically: How much clinical and demographic metadata was included differed by source and by participant, and the metadata was provided uncurated.

TCRbeta CDR3 regions were amplified from genomic DNA using the immunoSEQ Assay, a bias-controlled multiplex PCR. In the source study's methods: The number of nucleated cells in each sample was estimated from the amplification of reference gene primers within the assay. Sequence reads were collapsed and filtered to measure the absolute abundance of every unique TCRbeta CDR3 rearrangement. For each sample, productive Simpson clonality was calculated by taking the square root of Simpson's diversity index across productive rearrangements. TCRdb took this table from immuneACCESS and kept in-frame rearrangements with V and J called. Such tables lack part of the clones; where checked against another copy, unresolved V genes explain under half of the gap, and the rest is unexplained. V and J calls and clone size are those listed in that table; D and trimming were worked out from the DNA. This sample comprises fewer than 250,000 clones, around 90% of them detected only once. The ten most abundant clones make up around 0.86% of the sample.

The receptor's source is a man aged 25-40 years with COVID-19, enrolled during active disease. This receptor chain uses TRBV21-1 and TRBJ1-3; the tabulated D call, TRBD1, remains unverified against the DNA. TRBV21-1 is assigned pseudogene status. The sample was peripheral blood. The nucleotide sequence reads TGTGCCAGCAGCACCCGCCAGGGGACCTCTGGAAACACCATATATTTT. Translated, it gives CASSTRQGTSGNTIYF.